This TCR beta chain derives from a study of T-cell memory formation after mild COVID-19. The wider study: Largely donor-specific sequence clusters came from a couple of donors.

TCRdb itself ran the 5' RACE reads through MiXCR, one entry per CDR3 protein. The sample lists around 320,000 distinct CDR3 sequences, about 13% seen once, with roughly 21% in the top ten. Germline V lookup: CDR1 LGHNA, CDR2 YNFKEQ. The CDR3 covers 14 residues. V shed 5 bases and J shed 8 bases, with 15 bases lying between them. A remark on this clonotype: The antigen remains unidentified.

Findings of the study overall: SARS-CoV-2 specificity of second-wave clones peaking day 37 was unconfirmed.

The source is a young man who had mild COVID-19 (a few samples of this study predate the infection). Cell type and time point are not known. The sequencing sample was made of PBMCs or a T cell subset sorted from them (not recorded which). This chain joins TRBV4-2 and TRBJ1-4, with D tentatively TRBD1 (5 bases). The chain's CDR3 is CASSSPGESEKLFF. CDR3 nucleotides: TGTGCCAGCAGCTCACCGGGGGAGAGCGAAAAACTGTTTTTT.